This TCR beta chain was recorded in a study of shared T cell receptors in the human thymus. The table came from immunoSEQ multiplex PCR; TCRdb's copy has only in-frame clones and leaves some out. The sample contains hundreds of thousands of clones, approximately 89% of which appear only once. CDR3 length equals 14 residues. Germline V gene sequence: CDR1 SNHLY, CDR2 FYNNEI. The V end was cut by 0 bases, the J end by 7 bases, with 10 bases between. Worth noting for this clone: The sample carries other DNA sequences with the same CDR3.

The sample was also reused in another study, on human thymus T cells. That paper states: Resections were taken during corrective heart surgery, and the thymus tissue came from these. Blood and thymic repertoires both appeared biased in V and J gene usage. Unrelated people showed highly overlapping thymic repertoires, related research reported.

Sample: thymocytes. The source of this sequence is a boy under three years old with a congenital heart defect. The chain joins TRBV2 to TRBJ1-5; D perhaps matches TRBD1 (5 bases). In nucleotides, the CDR3 is TGTGCCAGCAGTGAAGCTGGGGGAGGCCAGCCCCAGCATTTT. This sequence encodes CASSEAGGGQPQHF.